The rows below give T cell receptor beta chains drawn from one sample of a study of blood T cell repertoires in COVID-19. Using immunoSEQ multiplex PCR, the repertoire was profiled, and TCRdb retains in-frame clones only, with some absent. The sample includes tens of thousands of clones, around 89% seen only once; the top ten take 14%. Specimen: peripheral blood. The receptor set was obtained from a woman aged 55-75 years with active COVID-19. Each CDR3 is given with its conserved first and last residue. Each record gives: V gene, D gene, clone size, J gene, CDR3 protein, CDR3 DNA. A D gene is named only where the DNA matches it firmly. The listing skips clone size in some rows; elsewhere it reads once, few, many or a size class.

v_call: TRBV5-4; d_call: NA; clone_size: NA; j_call: TRBJ1-1; cdr3_aa: CASSQTGFTEAFF; cdr3_nt: TGTGCCAGCAGCCAAACAGGGTTCACTGAAGCTTTCTTT
v_call: TRBV19; d_call: TRBD1; clone_size: NA; j_call: TRBJ2-2; cdr3_aa: CASSIGQGAGELFF; cdr3_nt: TGTGCCAGTAGTATAGGACAGGGGGCCGGGGAGCTGTTTTTT
v_call: TRBV4-1; d_call: TRBD2; clone_size: NA; j_call: TRBJ2-2; cdr3_aa: CASSHPGTSVFGELFF; cdr3_nt: TGCGCCAGCAGCCATCCCGGGACTAGCGTATTCGGGGAGCTGTTTTTT
v_call: TRBV15; d_call: TRBD2; clone_size: NA; j_call: TRBJ2-3; cdr3_aa: CATSRGPGGGRYTDTQYF; cdr3_nt: TGTGCCACCAGCAGAGGCCCCGGCGGGGGGAGGTACACAGATACGCAGTATTTT
v_call: TRBV7-8; d_call: NA; clone_size: once; j_call: TRBJ1-6; cdr3_aa: CASSPGQTYNSPLHF; cdr3_nt: TGTGCCAGCAGCCCAGGACAGACCTATAATTCACCCCTCCACTTT
v_call: TRBV7-9; d_call: TRBD1; clone_size: NA; j_call: TRBJ2-7; cdr3_aa: CASSLRQGRGYEQYF; cdr3_nt: TGTGCCAGCAGCCTCCGACAGGGTCGAGGATACGAGCAGTACTTC
v_call: TRBV7-9; d_call: NA; clone_size: NA; j_call: TRBJ1-1; cdr3_aa: CASSLDTNTEAFF; cdr3_nt: TGTGCCAGCAGCCTGGACACCAACACTGAAGCTTTCTTT
v_call: TRBV6-5; d_call: NA; clone_size: NA; j_call: TRBJ1-1; cdr3_aa: CASSQGLILNTEAFF; cdr3_nt: TGTGCCAGCAGTCAGGGACTAATCTTGAACACTGAAGCTTTCTTT
v_call: TRBV2; d_call: TRBD1; clone_size: NA; j_call: TRBJ1-2; cdr3_aa: CASSMTGTGAYYGYTF; cdr3_nt: TGTGCCAGCAGTATGACCGGGACAGGGGCTTACTATGGCTACACCTTC
v_call: TRBV5-1; d_call: TRBD2; clone_size: NA; j_call: TRBJ2-5; cdr3_aa: CASSEVAGGRETQYF; cdr3_nt: TGCGCCAGCAGTGAAGTAGCGGGGGGGCGTGAGACCCAGTACTTC
v_call: TRBV6-5; d_call: NA; clone_size: NA; j_call: TRBJ2-7; cdr3_aa: CASSLRVPYEQYF; cdr3_nt: TGTGCCAGCAGTCTCAGGGTGCCCTACGAGCAGTACTTC
v_call: TRBV24-1; d_call: NA; clone_size: NA; j_call: TRBJ2-2; cdr3_aa: CATSEGGGHTGELFF; cdr3_nt: TGTGCCACCAGTGAAGGGGGTGGTCACACCGGGGAGCTGTTTTTT
v_call: TRBV9; d_call: NA; clone_size: once; j_call: TRBJ2-1; cdr3_aa: CASSLSGGLYNEQFF; cdr3_nt: TGTGCCAGCAGCCTCTCGGGGGGCCTCTACAATGAGCAGTTCTTC
v_call: TRBV10-3; d_call: TRBD2; clone_size: NA; j_call: TRBJ2-3; cdr3_aa: CASQTSGGVSTDTQYF; cdr3_nt: TGTGCCTCGCAGACTAGCGGGGGGGTGAGCACAGATACGCAGTATTTT
v_call: TRBV7-3; d_call: NA; clone_size: once; j_call: TRBJ2-3; cdr3_aa: CASSPGRDTQYF; cdr3_nt: TGTGCCAGCAGCCCAGGCCGGGATACGCAGTATTTT
v_call: TRBV4-1; d_call: TRBD1; clone_size: NA; j_call: TRBJ2-7; cdr3_aa: CASSQDRDRGIRIYEQYF; cdr3_nt: TGCGCCAGCAGCCAAGACCGGGACAGGGGCATCAGAATCTACGAGCAGTACTTC
v_call: TRBV7-9; d_call: TRBD1; clone_size: NA; j_call: TRBJ2-3; cdr3_aa: CASSSTGRADTQYF; cdr3_nt: TGTGCCAGCAGCTCGACAGGGCGGGCAGATACGCAGTATTTT
v_call: TRBV6-1; d_call: NA; clone_size: NA; j_call: TRBJ1-2; cdr3_aa: CASSEGWGGNYGYTF; cdr3_nt: TGTGCCAGCAGTGAAGGATGGGGGGGTAACTATGGCTACACCTTC
v_call: TRBV5-1; d_call: TRBD1; clone_size: NA; j_call: TRBJ2-6; cdr3_aa: CASSIQGVVANVLTF; cdr3_nt: TGCGCCAGCAGCATACAGGGGGTTGTCGCCAACGTCCTGACTTTC
v_call: TRBV9; d_call: NA; clone_size: NA; j_call: TRBJ1-4; cdr3_aa: CASSVGTGNEKLFF; cdr3_nt: TGTGCCAGCAGCGTAGGAACAGGGAATGAAAAACTGTTTTTT
v_call: TRBV27; d_call: TRBD2; clone_size: NA; j_call: TRBJ2-1; cdr3_aa: CASSYRVGEGNEQFF; cdr3_nt: TGTGCCAGTTCGTACCGAGTCGGGGAGGGGAATGAGCAGTTCTTC
v_call: TRBV4-1; d_call: TRBD1; clone_size: NA; j_call: TRBJ2-5; cdr3_aa: CASSQGTGLETQYF; cdr3_nt: TGCGCCAGCAGCCAGGGGACAGGGTTAGAGACCCAGTACTTC
v_call: TRBV9; d_call: TRBD1; clone_size: NA; j_call: TRBJ1-4; cdr3_aa: CASSVGQGHEKLFF; cdr3_nt: TGTGCCAGCAGCGTAGGACAGGGACATGAAAAACTGTTTTTT
v_call: TRBV9; d_call: TRBD1; clone_size: NA; j_call: TRBJ1-2; cdr3_aa: CASSAGQGNYGYTF; cdr3_nt: TGTGCCAGCAGCGCGGGACAGGGGAACTATGGCTACACCTTC
v_call: TRBV19; d_call: TRBD2; clone_size: NA; j_call: TRBJ2-3; cdr3_aa: CATRLAGDTQYF; cdr3_nt: TGTGCCACCAGACTAGCGGGGGATACGCAGTATTTT
v_call: TRBV7-8; d_call: NA; clone_size: NA; j_call: TRBJ2-2; cdr3_aa: CASSLRVNTGELFF; cdr3_nt: TGTGCCAGCAGCCTCCGGGTGAACACCGGGGAGCTGTTTTTT
v_call: TRBV6-6; d_call: TRBD1; clone_size: NA; j_call: TRBJ2-1; cdr3_aa: CASSDRDRGLHEQFF; cdr3_nt: TGTGCCAGCAGCGACCGGGACAGGGGGCTGCATGAGCAGTTCTTC
v_call: TRBV18; d_call: TRBD2; clone_size: NA; j_call: TRBJ2-3; cdr3_aa: CASSYSTSAIDTQYF; cdr3_nt: TGTGCCAGCTCATACTCGACTAGCGCTATAGATACGCAGTATTTT
v_call: TRBV5-8; d_call: TRBD2; clone_size: NA; j_call: TRBJ2-5; cdr3_aa: CASSRWGGVSYPRSKETQYF; cdr3_nt: TGTGCCAGCAGTCGGTGGGGGGGGGTCTCTTACCCCCGATCAAAAGAGACCCAGTACTTC
v_call: TRBV7-9; d_call: TRBD1; clone_size: NA; j_call: TRBJ1-2; cdr3_aa: CASSIGTGNTYGYTF; cdr3_nt: TGTGCCAGCAGCATCGGGACAGGGAATACCTATGGCTACACCTTC
v_call: TRBV18; d_call: NA; clone_size: NA; j_call: TRBJ2-7; cdr3_aa: CASSPPSRSYEQYF; cdr3_nt: TGTGCCAGCTCACCCCCTAGCCGGTCCTACGAGCAGTACTTC
v_call: TRBV27; d_call: NA; clone_size: NA; j_call: TRBJ1-1; cdr3_aa: CASSVQGSLVGNTEAFF; cdr3_nt: TGTGCCAGCAGTGTACAGGGATCTCTGGTGGGAAACACTGAAGCTTTCTTT
v_call: TRBV5-6; d_call: TRBD1; clone_size: NA; j_call: TRBJ1-3; cdr3_aa: CASSLTGEFYGNTIYF; cdr3_nt: TGTGCCAGCAGCTTAACAGGGGAGTTTTATGGAAACACCATATATTTT
v_call: TRBV5-6; d_call: NA; clone_size: NA; j_call: TRBJ1-1; cdr3_aa: CASSVPGFEVTEAFF; cdr3_nt: TGTGCCAGCAGCGTTCCAGGGTTCGAGGTAACTGAAGCTTTCTTT
v_call: TRBV5-1; d_call: NA; clone_size: once; j_call: TRBJ2-6; cdr3_aa: CASSLVPVRSGANVLTF; cdr3_nt: TGCGCCAGCAGCTTGGTGCCAGTTCGCTCTGGGGCCAACGTCCTGACTTTC
v_call: TRBV6-2/TRBV6-3; d_call: NA; clone_size: once; j_call: TRBJ2-7; cdr3_aa: CASSYRDWYEQYF; cdr3_nt: TGTGCCAGCAGTTATAGGGACTGGTACGAGCAGTACTTC
v_call: TRBV3-1/TRBV3-2; d_call: TRBD2; clone_size: once; j_call: TRBJ2-1; cdr3_aa: CASSPSGVSYNEQFF; cdr3_nt: TGTGCCAGCAGCCCCAGCGGGGTCTCCTACAATGAGCAGTTCTTC
v_call: TRBV5-1; d_call: TRBD1; clone_size: NA; j_call: TRBJ2-3; cdr3_aa: CASSLEGQGTDTQYF; cdr3_nt: TGCGCCAGCAGCTTGGAGGGACAGGGAACAGATACGCAGTATTTT
v_call: TRBV9; d_call: NA; clone_size: NA; j_call: TRBJ1-2; cdr3_aa: CASSVFDSTGSYGYTF; cdr3_nt: TGTGCCAGCAGCGTATTTGACTCGACAGGCTCCTATGGCTACACCTTC
v_call: TRBV11-2; d_call: NA; clone_size: NA; j_call: TRBJ1-6; cdr3_aa: CASSLRGMSYNSPLHF; cdr3_nt: TGTGCCAGCAGCTTACGGGGGATGTCCTATAATTCACCCCTCCACTTT
v_call: TRBV7-6; d_call: NA; clone_size: NA; j_call: TRBJ1-1; cdr3_aa: CASSLQRGGGRTEAFF; cdr3_nt: TGTGCCAGCAGCTTACAACGTGGGGGCGGACGAACTGAAGCTTTCTTT
v_call: TRBV5-1; d_call: TRBD2; clone_size: NA; j_call: TRBJ2-1; cdr3_aa: CASSLAGGGAYNEQFF; cdr3_nt: TGCGCCAGCAGCTTGGCCGGCGGGGGAGCCTACAATGAGCAGTTCTTC
v_call: TRBV27; d_call: TRBD1; clone_size: NA; j_call: TRBJ2-7; cdr3_aa: CASSLREGTVSYEQYF; cdr3_nt: TGTGCCAGCAGTTTGAGGGAAGGGACAGTCTCCTACGAGCAGTACTTC
v_call: TRBV4-3; d_call: NA; clone_size: NA; j_call: TRBJ1-4; cdr3_aa: CASSQELVREKLFF; cdr3_nt: TGCGCCAGCAGCCAAGAGTTGGTACGGGAAAAACTGTTTTTT
v_call: TRBV6-5; d_call: TRBD1; clone_size: once; j_call: TRBJ2-1; cdr3_aa: CASSRPGQGANEQFF; cdr3_nt: TGTGCCAGCAGTCGTCCGGGACAGGGGGCGAATGAGCAGTTCTTC